The source of this TCR beta chain is a study of cytomegalovirus exposure and HLA in healthy donors. Study details: Clustering assigned 70% to 85% of the 350 to 400 genotyped donors to the Caucasian-associated ancestry cluster.

This CDR3 comprises 16 residues. Germline lookup yields CDR1 SGHRS and CDR2 YFSETQ. The trim removed 3 bases at V and 3 bases at J, leaving 8 bases unmatched. The study ran its PCR with 60 Vbeta and 13 Jbeta primers. Produced via immunoSEQ multiplex PCR; TCRdb's table is partial and in-frame only. This table has roughly 160,000 clones, roughly 85% appearing once. This clone was seen a single time. Its antigen remains unknown. Study findings and constraints: V segments that were indistinguishable, TRBV6-2 and TRBV6-3 among them, were omitted from analysis.

The V and J genes are TRBV5-1 and TRBJ1-3; 8 bases line up with TRBD1. The sequence came from a woman aged 30 to 39 in good health and CMV-seronegative. What was sequenced was PBMCs. This chain's CDR3 is CASSSTQGALGNTIYF. Written as DNA, the CDR3 is TGCGCCAGCAGCTCCACTCAGGGGGCGCTTGGAAACACCATATATTTT.